The 27 T cell receptor beta chains below all came from one sample that was sequenced in a study of identical twins. MiXCR was run by TCRdb on the 5' RACE reads, yielding one entry per CDR3 protein. The data hold around 1.7 million distinct CDR3 sequences, with less than 40% observed a single time. The sequenced sample consisted of cord blood. The receptors come from a newborn girl in good health.

The chain couples TRBV4-1 to TRBJ2-3, with 8 bases lining up with TRBD2. CDR3 length: 15 amino acids. V trimming: 0 bases; J trimming: 4 bases; junction bases outside the gene matches: 3. The V gene's germline CDR1 is MGHRA and CDR2 YSYEKL. As DNA, the CDR3 is TGCGCCAGCAGCCAAGAGACCGGGAGGGCAGATACGCAGTATTTT. Its protein is CASSQETGRADTQYF.

This clonotype has ten or more counts. The V and J genes are TRBV12-3 or TRBV12-4 and TRBJ2-3; 9 bases map to TRBD2. This CDR3 spans 14 amino acids. The ends lost 3 bases at V and 6 bases at J; junction bases unmatched: 4. CDR3 DNA: TGTGCCAGCAGTTTTAGCGGGGGTGGGGATACGCAGTATTTT. Translation gives CASSFSGGGDTQYF.

Of note for this clonotype: Germline is not matched at one junction end, which may reflect a read error. In DNA, the CDR3 is TGCAGTGCGCCGGAGGGGGGACTAGCGGGGGCCAAAAGCATTCAGTACTTC. Translation gives CSAPEGGLAGAKSIQYF. The V and J genes are TRBV20-1 and TRBJ2-7; 14 bases map to TRBD2. The J call is in doubt because the DNA end fits TRBJ2-4 better. Per the germline V gene, CDR1 is DFQATT and CDR2 is SNEGSKA (reference sequence). The CDR3 spans 17 residues.

This clonotype was observed a handful of times. The chain is built from TRBV5-1 and TRBJ1-1, with 8 bases lining up with TRBD1. Germline CDR1 SGHRS, CDR2 YFSETQ. There are 13 residues in the CDR3. The V and J ends lost 0 bases and 7 bases, in that order; junction bases with no gene match: 2. CDR3 amino acids: CASSLDRGDEAFF. For the CDR3, the DNA is TGCGCCAGCAGCTTGGACAGGGGGGATGAAGCTTTCTTT.

The chain couples TRBV7-8 to TRBJ2-1, with a tentative D call TRBD2 (6 bases). Germline assignment: CDR1 SGHVS and CDR2 FQNEAQ. V lost 3 bases and J 1 base, leaving 10 bases between the germline ends. This CDR3 comprises 15 residues. The CDR3 protein is CASSFVAGSYNEQFF. CDR3 DNA: TGTGCCAGCAGCTTTGTGGCGGGATCCTACAATGAGCAGTTCTTC.

This chain uses TRBV20-1 with TRBJ2-1, with 7 bases lining up with TRBD2. The CDR3 is 13 residues long. Germline loops: CDR1 DFQATT, CDR2 SNEGSKA (reference sequence). The ends lost 4 bases at V and 6 bases at J; junction bases unmatched: 6. The CDR3 reads CSAKRDSGNEQFF. The CDR3 DNA reads as TGCAGTGCTAAGCGGGATTCGGGCAATGAGCAGTTCTTC.

The rearrangement joins TRBV2 to TRBJ2-7, with D possibly TRBD2 on 5 matching bases. Per the germline V gene, CDR1 is SNHLY and CDR2 is FYNNEI. This CDR3 has 14 residues. Trimming took off 2 bases at V and 6 bases at J, with 14 bases between the two ends. The CDR3 here is CASSEFGDGVEQYF. Written as DNA, the CDR3 is TGTGCCAGCAGTGAATTTGGAGACGGGGTCGAGCAGTACTTC.

About this clonotype itself: This sequence may be a read error, since a much larger clone differs from it by one base. The chain couples TRBV29-1 to TRBJ2-7; TRBD2 matches at 10 bases. The CDR3 extends over 15 amino acids. CDR1 is SQVTM, CDR2 ANQGSEA, per germline. The DNA for the CDR3 is TGCAGCGGACTATACTTAGCGGGAGGTTCCTACGGGCAGTACTTC. As protein: CSGLYLAGGSYGQYF.

This chain connects TRBV5-1 to TRBJ2-6; 11 nucleotides match TRBD1. The CDR3 is 18 amino acids. The germline V gene has CDR1 SGHRS and CDR2 YFSETQ. J lost 0 bases, V lost 0 bases, and 2 bases had no gene match. As DNA, the CDR3 is TGCGCCAGCAGCTTGGGCGGGACAGGGGGCTCTGGGGCCAACGTCCTGACTTTC. Encoded protein: CASSLGGTGGSGANVLTF.

The chain uses TRBV5-4 and TRBJ2-1; 10 bases match TRBD2. The trim removed 10 bases at V and 3 bases at J, leaving 7 bases unmatched. CDR1 and CDR2 (germline): SGHNT, YYREEE (reference sequence). This CDR3 has 14 amino acids. CDR3 region: CAVNSGGHYNEQFF. In DNA, the CDR3 is TGTGCCGTGAATAGCGGGGGGCACTACAATGAGCAGTTCTTC.

V and J are TRBV11-2 and TRBJ1-1; 11 bases line up with TRBD1. V was clipped by 4 bases and J by 4 bases; unmatched bases: 5. Germline CDR1 SGHAT, CDR2 FQNNGV. This CDR3 has 15 amino acids. The CDR3 coding sequence is TGTGCCAGCAGCTGGACCGGGACAGGGGGCACTGAAGCTTTCTTT. It codes for CASSWTGTGGTEAFF.

This clonotype was seen many times. The chain uses TRBV4-1 and TRBJ2-3, with D unresolved. This CDR3 spans 13 amino acids. The germline V gene encodes CDR1 MGHRA and CDR2 YSYEKL. The V and J ends lost 2 bases and 1 base respectively, with 4 bases between them. The CDR3 sequence: CASSQTRTDTQYF. The CDR3 DNA sequence: TGCGCCAGCAGCCAAACCCGCACAGATACGCAGTATTTT.

This clonotype turned up a few times. This chain links TRBV20-1 with TRBJ2-3; D ambiguous. V was cut by 4 bases and J by 2 bases, with 16 bases left in between. Germline V gene sequence: CDR1 DFQATT, CDR2 SNEGSKA (reference sequence). This CDR3 comprises 15 residues. The DNA for the CDR3 is TGCAGTGCTACGAAGACATCAAACCCCACAGATACGCAGTATTTT. This sequence encodes CSATKTSNPTDTQYF.

In regard to this clonotype: A junction end diverges from the germline sequence, so it may reflect a read error. The chain combines TRBV10-1 with TRBJ2-4, with a tentative D call TRBD1 (5 bases). Near its end, the DNA agrees better with TRBJ2-7, so the J call may be wrong. Looked up from germline, CDR1 is WNHNN and CDR2 is SYGVQD (reference sequence). CDR3 size: 16 residues. CDR3 DNA sequence: TGCGCCAGCAGGGAGTCCCAGGGTAACCCGACCTACGAGCAGTACTTC. It codes for CASRESQGNPTYEQYF.

This sequence joins TRBV3-1 and TRBJ2-4, with D perhaps given as TRBD1 or TRBD2 (7 bases each). CDR1 is LGHDT and CDR2 is YNNKEL in the germline V gene (reference sequence). This CDR3 region has 15 residues. The V gene lost 5 bases and the J gene lost 3 bases, with 14 bases spanning the gap. CDR3 nucleotide sequence: TGTGCCAGCAGCTCCCTCAGGGGGGGCAAAAACATTCAGTACTTC. Its protein is CASSSLRGGKNIQYF. The full variable domain, completed using reference TRBV3-1 and TRBJ2-4, is DTAVSQTPKYLVTQMGNDKSIKCEQNLGHDTMYWYKQDSKKFLKIMFSYNNKELIINETVPNRFSPKSPDKAHLNLHINSLELGDSAVYFCASSSLRGGKNIQYFGAGTRLSVL.

V and J are TRBV21-1 and TRBJ2-7; TRBD2 is taken as the D call from the table, unchecked against the DNA. TRBV21-1 corresponds to a pseudogene. The CDR3 consists of 11 residues. CDR3 DNA: TGTTCCAGCAGCATGAGGGCCAGGCAGTACTTC. Residues: CSSSMRARQYF.

The V call is TRBV4-1, the J call TRBJ1-1; 7 bases align to TRBD1. Germline CDR1 and CDR2: MGHRA and YSYEKL. The CDR3 sequence is 15 residues long. Unmatched junction bases numbered 7, after V lost 6 bases and J lost 0 bases. CDR3 region: CASRDRQGMNTEAFF. DNA for the CDR3: TGCGCCAGCAGGGATCGACAGGGAATGAACACTGAAGCTTTCTTT.

This clonotype was observed a handful of times. The chain combines TRBV7-9 with TRBJ2-1; 11 bases align to TRBD2. The junction had 9 bases not matched to a gene; V was cut back by 5 bases and J by 6 bases. The V gene's germline CDR1 is SEHNR and CDR2 FQNEAQ (reference sequence). This CDR3 comprises 16 residues. In DNA, the CDR3 is TGTGCCAGCAGCCCGCGTAGCGGGAGGGGTATCAATGAGCAGTTCTTC. It yields the protein CASSPRSGRGINEQFF.

This chain connects TRBV4-2 to TRBJ2-1; D is unclear. Germline values: CDR1 LGHNA, CDR2 YNFKEQ. V shed 0 bases and J shed 10 bases, with 10 bases lying between them. The CDR3 totals 13 residues. DNA of the CDR3: TGTGCCAGCAGCCAAGAACGGAACGTCGAGCAGTTCTTC. This gives the protein CASSQERNVEQFF.

This sequence joins TRBV2 and TRBJ2-7; 11 bases are shared with TRBD1. CDR3 length equals 15 residues. In germline, CDR1 is SNHLY, CDR2 FYNNEI. Trimming cost V 6 bases and J 4 bases; bases outside gene matches: 8. This chain's CDR3 is CASSARTGGSYEQYF. CDR3 DNA sequence: TGTGCCAGCAGCGCGAGGACAGGGGGCTCGTACGAGCAGTACTTC. The full variable domain, completed using reference TRBV2 and TRBJ2-7, is EPEVTQTPSHQVTQMGQEVILRCVPISNHLYFYWYRQILGQKVEFLVSFYNNEISEKSEIFDDQFSVERPDGSNFTLKIRSTKLEDSAMYFCASSARTGGSYEQYFGPGTRLTVT.

The CDR3, as DNA: TGTGCCAGCAGCTCAGTAGCAGAACATTTCGGAAAACTGTTTTTT. It codes for CASSSVAEHFGKLFF. This chain uses TRBV3-1 with TRBJ1-4, with D unclear. Trimming removed 5 bases at V and 10 bases at J, with 20 bases between. The CDR3 is 15 residues long. Germline V CDR1 and CDR2: LGHDT, YNNKEL (reference sequence).

This chain joins TRBV28 and TRBJ2-2, with 10 nucleotides matching TRBD2. The V gene end was trimmed by 3 bases and the J gene end by 7 bases; junction bases not matched to a gene: 11. Germline CDR1 reads MDHEN; CDR2 reads SYDVKM. The CDR3 has 17 amino acids. The CDR3 reads CASSLFQASGSNGELFF. The CDR3 bases are TGTGCCAGCAGTTTGTTCCAGGCTAGCGGGAGTAACGGGGAGCTGTTTTTT.

This clonotype appeared a few times. This chain uses TRBV12-3 or TRBV12-4 with TRBJ2-4, with 7 bases aligning to TRBD1. This CDR3 region has 16 residues. The J segment lost 0 bases and the V segment lost 4 bases, leaving 6 bases of the junction unmatched. The CDR3 coding sequence is TGTGCCAGCAGTTACGGGACAGCGCTAGCCAAAAACATTCAGTACTTC. Translation: CASSYGTALAKNIQYF.

V and J are TRBV10-3 and TRBJ2-7; TRBD2 is a possible D gene (6 bases). The CDR3 spans 15 residues. CDR1 ENHRY and CDR2 SYGVKD come from the germline V gene. V shed 8 bases and J shed 7 bases, with 24 bases lying between them. CDR3 sequence: CAIGRLDSFYNEQYF. The CDR3 DNA sequence: TGTGCCATCGGAAGACTAGACTCGTTTTACAATGAGCAGTACTTC.

This clonotype was detected a few times. The J gene is TRBJ2-1, the V gene TRBV12-3 or TRBV12-4, with a weak D call TRBD2 (6 bases). The CDR3 is 15 amino acids. Trimming removed 3 bases at V and 5 bases at J, with 14 bases between. In DNA, the CDR3 is TGTGCCAGCAGTTTTAATCGGGGGTCAAACAATGAGCAGTTCTTC. Its translation: CASSFNRGSNNEQFF.

This clonotype was seen a few times. The gene calls are TRBV7-2 and TRBJ2-5; D possibly uses TRBD1 or TRBD2 (7 bases each). The assigned J gene may be wrong: the sequence end matches TRBJ2-7 better. This CDR3 region has 15 residues. The germline V gene encodes CDR1 SGHTA and CDR2 FQGNSA. CDR3 nucleotides: TGTGCCAGCAGCTTAGGGGGAGGGGGCCTTAACGAGCAGTACTTC. It codes for CASSLGGGGLNEQYF.

This chain links TRBV5-1 with TRBJ2-2; a weak D match, TRBD2 (5 bases). Germline lookup yields CDR1 SGHRS and CDR2 YFSETQ. This CDR3 spans 15 amino acids. V gave up 0 bases and J gave up 3 bases, with 9 bases separating them. CDR3 coding DNA: TGCGCCAGCAGCTTGGTTAGCGCCCACACCGGGGAGCTGTTTTTT. This codes for CASSLVSAHTGELFF.